This TCR beta chain was observed in a study of T cell responses to AZD1222 COVID-19 vaccine. Germline loops: CDR1 MGHRA, CDR2 YSYEKL. Trimming shortened V by 0 bases and J by 7 bases, and 9 bases separated the two germline ends. This CDR3 has 13 amino acids. Data came from immunoSEQ multiplex PCR; TCRdb stores just in-frame clones and leaves some out. This sample has 140,000 or so clones; more than 75% occur once, and the top ten carry less than 2.5%. The TCR sequence derives from an adult who received the AZD1222 COVID-19 vaccine. The chain couples TRBV4-1 to TRBJ1-2; D is ambiguous. The starting material was peripheral blood, obtained 28 days after the second AZD1222 dose. The CDR3, as DNA: TGCGCCAGCAGCCAAGACACCCTAGCTGGCTACACCTTC. Translation: CASSQDTLAGYTF.